Each of the 6 T cell receptor beta chains below was sequenced from the same sample in a study of shared clonotypes between healthy human individuals. The protocol was immunoSEQ multiplex PCR, while the TCRdb copy is restricted to in-frame clones and leaves out a portion. The sample lists some 2.1 million clones, roughly 94% occurring once. Sequenced input: naive CD4+ T cells sorted from blood. Subset noted: CD45RA+ positively selected. These receptors all stem from a man aged 18-30 years in good health.

This clone appeared a single time. The V call is TRBV7-2, the J call TRBJ1-2; D is uncertain. CDR3 length equals 15 residues. Germline V gene sequence: CDR1 SGHTA, CDR2 FQGNSA. V was pared by 1 base and J by 9 bases, with 18 bases between. The CDR3 region is CASSLVSRSPSRYTF. CDR3 DNA sequence: TGTGCCAGCAGCTTAGTGTCCCGGTCCCCCTCACGCTACACCTTC. The full variable domain, rest sourced from reference TRBV7-2 and TRBJ1-2, is GAGVSQSPSNKVTEKGKDVELRCDPISGHTALYWYRQSLGQGLEFLIYFQGNSAPDKSGLPSDRFSAERTGGSVSTLTIQRTQQEDSAVYLCASSLVSRSPSRYTFGSGTRLTVV.

For this clone: Distinct nucleotide sequences in the sample also encode this CDR3. The V and J genes are TRBV5-1 and TRBJ2-7, with D unclear. V lost 2 bases to trimming and J lost 2 bases, with 8 bases between them. The CDR3 has 13 amino acids. Germline CDR1 and CDR2: SGHRS and YFSETQ. For the CDR3, the DNA is TGCGCCAGCAGCTTTTCGGGTACCTACGAGCAGTACTTC. Residues: CASSFSGTYEQYF.

The CDR3 loop reads CSASKGYEQYF. The CDR3 DNA follows: TGCAGCGCGAGTAAGGGTTACGAGCAGTACTTC. The chain links TRBV29-1 to TRBJ2-7; D not resolved. CDR1 is SQVTM and CDR2 is ANQGSEA in the germline V gene. V shed 7 bases and J shed 4 bases, with 11 bases lying between them. The CDR3 loop spans 11 amino acids.

The chain links TRBV9 to TRBJ2-5, with D unresolved. The CDR3 is 13 amino acids. With 5 bases removed from V and 4 bases from J, the gap between germline ends came to 12 bases. Germline V gives CDR1 SGDLS, CDR2 YYNGEE. The CDR3 is CASSQAATETQYF. In nucleotides, the CDR3 is TGTGCCAGCAGTCAGGCAGCGACAGAGACCCAGTACTTC.

The chain has TRBV10-3 and TRBJ1-4, with D possibly matching TRBD1 (5 bases). Trimming pared 7 bases from V and 6 bases from J, leaving 15 bases between. The germline V gene has CDR1 ENHRY and CDR2 SYGVKD. The CDR3 is 14 residues long. The CDR3 DNA follows: TGTGCCATCAACCAGGGTATCCTGGATGAAAAACTGTTTTTT. This codes for CAINQGILDEKLFF.

This clone was observed once. The V call is TRBV7-9, the J call TRBJ1-4, with 7 bases aligning to TRBD1. The CDR3 length is 17 residues. The J segment lost 0 bases and the V segment lost 4 bases, leaving 8 bases of the junction unmatched. Germline CDR1 reads SEHNR; CDR2 reads FQNEAQ (reference sequence). CDR3 loop: CASSYRTGAPTNEKLFF. Here the CDR3 DNA reads TGTGCCAGCAGCTACCGAACAGGGGCCCCAACTAATGAAAAACTGTTTTTT.